This T cell receptor beta chain derives from a study of long-term antiretroviral therapy in people with HIV (dated by TCRdb to the early 2020s). With regard to the full study: The earliest samples were collected about a decade before the 2015 WHO recommendation for immediate ART, when ART was typically delayed until CD4 counts fell. A retrospective serial study tested whether changes in peripheral blood TRB repertoire composition and diversity were associated with ART initiation and durable HIV suppression. From some 30 adults with confirmed HIV infection, the cohort provided roughly 200 cryopreserved PBMC samples, gathered serially across a mean of approximately six years (range 1-12). Among the 25 to 30 participants with HIV, approximately 10 were female. No cross-contamination during QIAcube processing was shown when test extractions of a monoclonal T-cell line were performed alongside 33 polyclonal samples.

The germline V gene yields MDHEN for CDR1 and SYDVKM for CDR2. The CDR3 goes from the cysteine to the phenylalanine over 14 residues. Only the CDR3 region is kept as DNA, spanning 42 bases read in frame from base 1. Deletion took 5 bases off V and 5 bases off J, with a span of 15 bases between the germline ends. Comment on this clone: The antigen it binds to is not known. Base qualities are not provided; no much larger clone lies one nucleotide away.

Results the study describes overall, beyond this receptor: The repertoire was dominated across all time points by expanded TRB clones identified before ART initiation, although this dominance was seen to fluctuate and to decrease in many PLHIV after ART. Owing to limited PBMC availability, only the TCR beta chain was sequenced, without alpha chain pairing. The samples were dated from the mid-2000s to the late 2010s, and the ART regimens that were used may be less effective than current ART regimens. Starting ART was linked to a significant rise in TRB diversity, yet even with long-term ART the diversity remained significantly lower than in transplant donor controls. No data were available on ART adherence, viral resistance or therapy changes, limiting inferences about post-ART repertoire changes. Narrower CDR3 length ranges were observed in HIV repertoires than in controls, and an antigen-experienced repertoire with only a slight naive shift after ART was suggested by the network structure. Unsorted PBMC were profiled instead of sorted CD4+ and CD8+ T cells because pre-ART samples had limited cell numbers.

Sequencing of the TRB variable region was done with the immunoSEQ hsTCRB v3.0 assay at survey level resolution. The target sequencing depth for TRB was roughly 40,000-50,000 T-cell genomes per sample. Pooled TRB libraries were sequenced on an Illumina MiSeq with a v3 150-cycle kit. In the original analysis: Repertoire analysis was performed in R inside a reproducible Nextflow workflow that covered QC, data transformation and analysis. LymphoSeq2, an R package for exploring AIRR-Seq data, was used to implement custom analyses. A handful of samples that produced fewer than 5000 total TRB sequences were removed, so some 190 HIV repertoires were analyzed. Among the 180 to 200 HIV repertoires that were kept, 59 were collected before ART initiation and more than 120 were collected after ART initiation. Each repertoire was downsampled to 5000 TRB nucleotide sequences, and summary statistics were averaged across 100 downsampling iterations. Only TRB sequences with CDR3 regions of at least seven amino acids were retained for analysis. Two measures captured diversity: a Shannon entropy-derived clonality score and the Gini coefficient. In the repertoire networks, any two of the top 5000 CDR3 amino acid sequences were connected whenever the two sequences differed by an edit distance of one. For TRB CDR3 amino acid sequences, GLIPH2 was used to predict antigen specificity groups and MHC restriction. Known CMV, EBV, HIV or tissue antigen associations were flagged by matching CDR3 amino acid sequences against VDJdb and McPAS-TCR. Pre-ART, post-ART and control groups were compared with Wilcoxon signed-rank tests and Holm-Bonferroni correction. TCRdb retrieved this table from immuneACCESS and kept in-frame rearrangements only. Not all clones are present; in checked studies, unresolved V genes account for under half, and no reason is known for the remainder. V and J calls and clone size are those listed in that table; D and trimming were worked out from the DNA. The sample table records over 5,500 clones; 80% to 90% of these occur just once. The ten largest clones take up around 3% of the sample.

Participants were included only if at least one PBMC sample before ART initiation and at least two post-ART samples were available. All participants with HIV were treated in the United States of America. Before DNA extraction, cryopreserved samples of about 0.95-10 million PBMC were thawed and washed. At the time of the earliest PBMC sample for each participant with HIV, ages ranged from about 23 to 60 years. Per participant, PBMC samples came from 1-4 timepoints prior to ART initiation and 2-8 timepoints following ART initiation, for a median of 7 samples. For every participant, serial HIV viral load, CD4+ T-cell count, ART history and demographic data were obtained. Genomic DNA was extracted from unsorted PBMC with a Qiagen kit on a QIAcube, with processing performed in batches of 12 samples.

The chain couples TRBV28 to TRBJ1-2; the D gene cannot be resolved reliably. This material consisted of unsorted PBMCs, taken 3.7 years after starting antiretroviral therapy. This TCR derives from a woman aged 45 to 65 with HIV. The CDR3 here reads CASSPQGIYYGYTF. DNA sequence: TGTGCCAGCAGTCCACAAGGCATATATTATGGCTACACCTTC.